Listed here are 17 T cell receptor beta chains from one sample, sequenced in a study of cytomegalovirus exposure and HLA in healthy donors. Profiled with immunoSEQ multiplex PCR; TCRdb holds only in-frame clones, not every one. The profile shows some 46,000 clones, about 93% of them singletons. Sequenced sample: PBMCs. Every receptor here comes from a young man in good health and CMV-seronegative.

This clone has only one observation. The chain joins TRBV7-2 to TRBJ2-2, with TRBD1 matching over 9 bases. V dropped 4 bases and J dropped 2; count of bases not matched to a gene: 5. Germline lookup yields CDR1 SGHTA and CDR2 FQGNSA. The CDR3 spans 16 residues. The CDR3 nucleotides are TGTGCCAGCAGCTCTAGGACAGGGGCTAACACCGGGGAGCTGTTTTTT. This encodes CASSSRTGANTGELFF.

V and J are TRBV5-1 and TRBJ2-5; TRBD1 agrees at 7 bases. The CDR3 loop spans 18 amino acids. The germline gives CDR1 SGHRS, CDR2 YFSETQ. Trimming at V came to 5 bases and at J to 1 base, leaving 17 bases not matched to a gene. The CDR3 nucleotides read TGCGCCAGCAGACACAACAGGGGTCCCGGACCCACCCAAGAGACCCAGTACTTC. Translating it yields CASRHNRGPGPTQETQYF.

This chain joins TRBV27 and TRBJ2-1, with 15 positions matching TRBD2. J was trimmed by 8 bases and V by 4 bases; bases with no gene match: 3. The CDR3 sequence is 15 residues long. Germline CDR1 reads MNHEY; CDR2 reads SMNVEV (reference sequence). CDR3: CASSWTSGRGHEQFF. For the CDR3, the DNA is TGTGCCAGCAGTTGGACTAGCGGGAGGGGCCATGAGCAGTTCTTC.

This chain links TRBV7-3 with TRBJ2-7; 7 bases map to TRBD1. The CDR3 runs to 13 residues. V gave up 1 base and J gave up 4 bases; unmatched junction bases: 1. Germline V CDR1 and CDR2: SGHTA, FQGTGA. CDR3 sequence: CASSLNRGYEQYF. CDR3 bases: TGTGCCAGCAGCTTAAACAGGGGTTACGAGCAGTACTTC.

This chain links TRBV28 with TRBJ1-1, with TRBD1 as a possible D gene (6 bases). The CDR3 covers 15 residues. CDR1 and CDR2 (germline): MDHEN, SYDVKM. V was shortened by 4 bases and J by 3 bases, with 15 bases between the two germline ends. DNA for the CDR3: TGTGCCAGCAGTTCCCACAGGGTGAGGTACACTGAAGCTTTCTTT. Protein product: CASSSHRVRYTEAFF. The entire variable domain, with the rest obtained from reference TRBV28 and TRBJ1-1, is as follows: DVKVTQSSRYLVKRTGEKVFLECVQDMDHENMFWYRQDPGLGLRLIYFSYDVKMKEKGDIPEGYSVSREKKERFSLILESASTNQTSMYLCASSSHRVRYTEAFFGQGTRLTVV.

The chain links TRBV7-8 to TRBJ1-1; D is undetermined. Germline V gene data show CDR1 as SGHVS and CDR2 as FQNEAQ. The V and J ends lost 1 base and 0 bases respectively, with 12 bases between them. The CDR3 has 16 residues. CDR3 DNA: TGTGCCAGCAGCTTAGAAGGAGTGTTCATGAACACTGAAGCTTTCTTT. This codes for CASSLEGVFMNTEAFF.

A single count supports this clone. The chain couples TRBV29-1 to TRBJ2-7, with D tentatively TRBD1 (5 bases). This CDR3 spans 13 amino acids. The V and J ends lost 6 bases and 5 bases respectively, with 17 bases between them. Germline V gene lookup returns CDR1 SQVTM and CDR2 ANQGSEA. This CDR3 reads CSVRQPRQDEQYF. The CDR3 DNA reads as TGCAGCGTACGACAGCCCCGGCAGGACGAGCAGTACTTC.

J is TRBJ2-1 and V is TRBV7-3; D may be TRBD2 (6 bases). The V end was cut by 3 bases, the J end by 7 bases, with 19 bases between. Germline assignment: CDR1 SGHTA and CDR2 FQGTGA. The CDR3 runs to 16 residues. The CDR3, as DNA: TGTGCCAGCAGCTTTGTCAGGAGGGCCTCTTTAAATGAGCAGTTCTTC. It translates to CASSFVRRASLNEQFF.

The chain is built from TRBV7-2 and TRBJ2-5; 10 nucleotides match TRBD1. Per germline, CDR1 SGHTA and CDR2 FQGNSA. The ends lost 4 bases at V and 4 bases at J; junction bases unmatched: 6. This CDR3 comprises 15 residues. CDR3: CASSYDRGRLETQYF. The CDR3, as DNA: TGTGCCAGCAGCTACGACAGGGGGCGTCTAGAGACCCAGTACTTC.

The chain is built from TRBV5-6 and TRBJ2-1; a possible D gene is TRBD2 (5 bases). V lost 0 bases and J 8 bases, leaving 6 bases between the germline ends. CDR3 length: 12 residues. Germline assignment: CDR1 SGHDT and CDR2 YYEEEE. CDR3 sequence (DNA): TGTGCCAGCAGCTTGGTGGGAGATGAGCAGTTCTTC. It specifies CASSLVGDEQFF.

This chain joins TRBV20-1 and TRBJ1-1, with 7 bases lining up with TRBD1. The trim removed 6 bases at V and 7 bases at J, leaving 5 bases unmatched. This CDR3 comprises 11 residues. Germline V CDR1 and CDR2: DFQATT, SNEGSKA (reference sequence). As DNA, the CDR3 is TGCAGTGCCCCACAGGGGAATGAAGCTTTCTTT. Translated: CSAPQGNEAFF.

The chain is built from TRBV2 and TRBJ2-7; D is possibly TRBD2 (6 bases). This CDR3 spans 14 amino acids. V was clipped by 9 bases and J by 7 bases, with 22 bases between them. Germline V gives CDR1 SNHLY, CDR2 FYNNEI. CDR3: CASGEDVAGREQYF. In DNA form, the CDR3 reads TGTGCCAGTGGGGAGGACGTGGCGGGGAGGGAGCAGTACTTC.

This clone was counted a few times. The rearrangement uses TRBV7-9 and TRBJ1-2; 7 bases map to TRBD1. The V gene end was trimmed by 7 bases and the J gene end by 0 bases; junction bases not matched to a gene: 5. Germline CDR1 SEHNR, CDR2 FQNEAQ (reference sequence). The CDR3 sequence is 14 residues long. The CDR3 loop reads CASIKGAANYGYTF. In nucleotides, the CDR3 is TGTGCCAGCATAAAGGGGGCGGCTAACTATGGCTACACCTTC.

This chain links TRBV5-1 with TRBJ1-1, with D perhaps TRBD1 (5 bases). The germline V gene encodes CDR1 SGHRS and CDR2 YFSETQ. V was shortened by 2 bases and J by 4 bases, with 9 bases between the two germline ends. This CDR3 contains 13 residues. The CDR3 is CASSFSGLTEAFF. Written as DNA, the CDR3 is TGCGCCAGCAGCTTTTCAGGGCTCACTGAAGCTTTCTTT.

The gene calls are TRBV6-1 and TRBJ1-1; TRBD1 is a possible D gene (6 bases). The V gene lost 5 bases and the J gene lost 8 bases, with 12 bases spanning the gap. The CDR3 totals 12 residues. The V gene's germline CDR1 is MNHNS and CDR2 SASEGT. In nucleotides, the CDR3 is TGTGCCAGCAGTTTTACAGGGTTAGAAGCTTTCTTT. Its translation is CASSFTGLEAFF.

The chain links TRBV6-1 to TRBJ2-1, with D tentatively TRBD2 (5 bases). The CDR3 totals 14 residues. With 8 bases removed from V and 8 bases from J, the gap between germline ends came to 19 bases. CDR1 MNHNS and CDR2 SASEGT come from the germline V gene. CDR3 sequence reads: CASGLGLARDEQFF. CDR3 sequence (DNA): TGTGCCAGCGGCCTTGGTTTAGCGCGGGATGAGCAGTTCTTC.

This chain joins TRBV7-2 and TRBJ2-2, with D possibly being TRBD1 (5 bases). Per germline, CDR1 SGHTA and CDR2 FQGNSA. The CDR3 is 14 amino acids. Trimming pared 2 bases from V and 5 bases from J, leaving 9 bases between. CDR3 amino acids: CASSLLGRTGELFF. DNA of the CDR3: TGTGCCAGCAGCTTACTGGGGCGGACCGGGGAGCTGTTTTTT. The variable domain in full, completed from reference TRBV7-2 and TRBJ2-2, reads GAGVSQSPSNKVTEKGKDVELRCDPISGHTALYWYRQSLGQGLEFLIYFQGNSAPDKSGLPSDRFSAERTGGSVSTLTIQRTQQEDSAVYLCASSLLGRTGELFFGEGSRLTVL.